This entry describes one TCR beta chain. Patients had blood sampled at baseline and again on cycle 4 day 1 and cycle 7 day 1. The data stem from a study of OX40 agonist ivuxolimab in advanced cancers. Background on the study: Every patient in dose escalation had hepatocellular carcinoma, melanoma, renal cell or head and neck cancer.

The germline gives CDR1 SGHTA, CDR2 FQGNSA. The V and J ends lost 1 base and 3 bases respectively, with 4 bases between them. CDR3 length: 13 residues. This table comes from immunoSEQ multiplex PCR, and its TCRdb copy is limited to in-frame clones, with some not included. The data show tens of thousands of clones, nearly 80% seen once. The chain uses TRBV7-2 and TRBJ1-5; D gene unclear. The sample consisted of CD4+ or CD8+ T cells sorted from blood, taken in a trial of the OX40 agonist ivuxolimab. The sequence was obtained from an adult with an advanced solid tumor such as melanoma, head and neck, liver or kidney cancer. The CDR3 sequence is CASSLGPNQPQHF. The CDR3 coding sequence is TGTGCCAGCAGCTTAGGGCCCAATCAGCCCCAGCATTTT.